A selection of T cell receptor beta chains follows, all from one sample in a study of human versus mouse CDR3 diversity and MHC coevolution. Assay used: immunoSEQ multiplex PCR; TCRdb lists only in-frame clones, some missing. The sample lists around 74,000 clones; 85% to 95% were seen once. Sequencing input: naive CD4+ T cells from blood. Receptors were obtained from a person aged 25 to 69 in good health. Both conserved end residues are part of each CDR3. Each record gives: CDR3 protein, CDR3 DNA, clone size, D gene, V gene, J gene. The D gene is left open where the match is weak. Expanded clones are given a class, and other clones once, few, many or no size at all.

CDR3aa: CAWSGGQVAQPQHF
CDR3nt: TGTGCCTGGAGTGGGGGCCAGGTTGCTCAGCCCCAGCATTTT
abundance: .
d_gene: .
v_gene: TRBV30
j_gene: TRBJ1-5

CDR3aa: CATSRDLMPANPSRNEQFF
CDR3nt: TGTGCCACCAGCAGAGATCTCATGCCCGCCAATCCTAGCAGGAATGAGCAGTTCTTC
abundance: .
d_gene: .
v_gene: TRBV15
j_gene: TRBJ2-1

CDR3aa: CASSWSGLGGTIYF
CDR3nt: TGTGCCAGCAGTTGGAGCGGGCTTGGGGGAACCATATATTTT
abundance: .
d_gene: .
v_gene: TRBV25-1
j_gene: TRBJ1-3

CDR3aa: CASSFGGNQPQHF
CDR3nt: TGTGCCAGCAGCTTCGGGGGAAATCAGCCCCAGCATTTT
abundance: .
d_gene: .
v_gene: TRBV7-2
j_gene: TRBJ1-5

CDR3aa: CASSLGTPGTGRETQYF
CDR3nt: TGCGCCAGCAGCTTGGGCACTCCCGGGACAGGGAGGGAGACCCAGTACTTC
abundance: .
d_gene: TRBD1
v_gene: TRBV5-1
j_gene: TRBJ2-5

CDR3aa: CASSPVRDSLAAGNTIYF
CDR3nt: TGTGCCAGTAGTCCAGTCCGGGACTCCCTTGCCGCTGGAAACACCATATATTTT
abundance: .
d_gene: .
v_gene: TRBV19
j_gene: TRBJ1-3

CDR3aa: CASQRDRGNTIYF
CDR3nt: TGTGCCAGTCAGCGGGACCGTGGAAACACCATATATTTT
abundance: .
d_gene: .
v_gene: TRBV19
j_gene: TRBJ1-3

CDR3aa: CASSPSQGSYEQYF
CDR3nt: TGTGCCAGCTCACCTTCCCAGGGCTCCTACGAGCAGTACTTC
abundance: .
d_gene: .
v_gene: TRBV18
j_gene: TRBJ2-7

CDR3aa: CASSGARSGGQETQYF
CDR3nt: TGCGCCAGCAGTGGGGCCCGGAGCGGGGGCCAAGAGACCCAGTACTTC
abundance: once
d_gene: TRBD2
v_gene: TRBV10-1
j_gene: TRBJ2-5

CDR3aa: CASSTNVPTDTTRRGYGYTF
CDR3nt: TGTGCCAGCAGCACTAACGTCCCGACAGACACTACGCGAAGGGGCTATGGCTACACCTTC
abundance: few
d_gene: .
v_gene: TRBV28
j_gene: TRBJ1-2

CDR3aa: CASSSDRYSYEQYF
CDR3nt: TGTGCTAGCAGTTCAGACAGGTACTCCTACGAGCAGTACTTC
abundance: .
d_gene: .
v_gene: TRBV2
j_gene: TRBJ2-7

CDR3aa: CAWSVYRGRRYETQYF
CDR3nt: TGTGCCTGGAGTGTGTACAGGGGGCGCCGGTACGAGACCCAGTACTTC
abundance: .
d_gene: TRBD1
v_gene: TRBV30
j_gene: TRBJ2-5

CDR3aa: CASSSPPPTEAFF
CDR3nt: TGTGCCAGCAGCTCTCCCCCCCCGACTGAAGCTTTCTTT
abundance: once
d_gene: .
v_gene: TRBV7-2
j_gene: TRBJ1-1

CDR3aa: CASSRGGVDTGELFF
CDR3nt: TGCGCCAGCTCGAGGGGGGGAGTCGACACCGGGGAGCTGTTTTTT
abundance: .
d_gene: .
v_gene: TRBV5-1
j_gene: TRBJ2-2

CDR3aa: CASTGRGDQETQYF
CDR3nt: TGCGCCAGCACCGGCCGAGGCGACCAGGAGACCCAGTACTTC
abundance: .
d_gene: .
v_gene: TRBV5-1
j_gene: TRBJ2-5

CDR3aa: CATSSSREREINRAGELFF
CDR3nt: TGTGCCACCAGTTCAAGTCGGGAACGCGAAATCAACAGGGCCGGGGAGCTGTTTTTT
abundance: .
d_gene: .
v_gene: TRBV15
j_gene: TRBJ2-2

CDR3aa: CASSYSLVGQYF
CDR3nt: TGTGCCAGCAGTTATTCCCTTGTCGGGCAGTACTTC
abundance: .
d_gene: .
v_gene: TRBV28
j_gene: TRBJ2-5

CDR3aa: CASSLAGGGEKLFF
CDR3nt: TGCGCCAGCAGCTTGGCGGGGGGCGGTGAAAAACTGTTTTTT
abundance: once
d_gene: .
v_gene: TRBV5-1
j_gene: TRBJ1-4

CDR3aa: CSVVAGVTGELFF
CDR3nt: TGCAGCGTTGTAGCGGGAGTAACCGGGGAGCTGTTTTTT
abundance: .
d_gene: TRBD2
v_gene: TRBV29-1
j_gene: TRBJ2-2

CDR3aa: CASSEMGLASETQYF
CDR3nt: TGTGCCAGCAGTGAAATGGGACTAGCGTCGGAGACCCAGTACTTC
abundance: .
d_gene: TRBD2
v_gene: TRBV2
j_gene: TRBJ2-5

CDR3aa: CASSSSLWQPQHF
CDR3nt: TGTGCCAGCAGTTCGTCACTTTGGCAGCCCCAGCATTTT
abundance: .
d_gene: .
v_gene: TRBV2
j_gene: TRBJ1-5

CDR3aa: CASGSFPGGRTSRGGNEQFF
CDR3nt: TGTGCTAGTGGTTCCTTCCCGGGGGGGAGGACCTCGAGGGGGGGCAATGAGCAGTTCTTC
abundance: .
d_gene: TRBD2
v_gene: TRBV12-5
j_gene: TRBJ2-1

CDR3aa: CASTQSGRDNSPLHF
CDR3nt: TGTGCCAGCACCCAAAGCGGGAGGGATAATTCACCCCTCCACTTT
abundance: .
d_gene: .
v_gene: TRBV6-1
j_gene: TRBJ1-6

CDR3aa: CAWSHSGSTLGEQFF
CDR3nt: TGTGCCTGGAGTCATAGCGGGAGCACCTTGGGGGAGCAGTTCTTC
abundance: .
d_gene: TRBD2
v_gene: TRBV30
j_gene: TRBJ2-1

CDR3aa: CASSPLGGNYGYTF
CDR3nt: TGTGCCAGCAGTCCCCTAGGTGGAAACTATGGCTACACCTTC
abundance: .
d_gene: .
v_gene: TRBV25-1
j_gene: TRBJ1-2

CDR3aa: CAWSVLAGRQETQYF
CDR3nt: TGTGCCTGGAGTGTACTCGCGGGACGGCAAGAGACCCAGTACTTC
abundance: .
d_gene: .
v_gene: TRBV30
j_gene: TRBJ2-5

CDR3aa: CASSSQGPYGYTF
CDR3nt: TGTGCCAGCAGTTCACAGGGGCCCTATGGCTACACCTTC
abundance: .
d_gene: TRBD1
v_gene: TRBV6-1
j_gene: TRBJ1-2

CDR3aa: CASSYWTGREKLFF
CDR3nt: TGTGCCAGCAGTTACTGGACAGGGCGAGAAAAACTGTTTTTT
abundance: few
d_gene: TRBD1
v_gene: TRBV2
j_gene: TRBJ1-4

CDR3aa: CASSLTNQETQYF
CDR3nt: TGCGCCAGCAGCTTGACAAACCAAGAGACCCAGTACTTC
abundance: once
d_gene: .
v_gene: TRBV5-1
j_gene: TRBJ2-5

CDR3aa: CASSLSASGSDYPTDNYEQYF
CDR3nt: TGTGCCAGCAGTTTATCGGCTAGCGGGAGTGATTATCCAACAGACAACTACGAGCAGTACTTC
abundance: .
d_gene: TRBD2
v_gene: TRBV27
j_gene: TRBJ2-7

CDR3aa: CASSPQGAGGYTF
CDR3nt: TGCGCCAGCAGCCCACAGGGGGCAGGGGGCTACACCTTC
abundance: .
d_gene: TRBD1
v_gene: TRBV5-1
j_gene: TRBJ1-2

CDR3aa: CASSQDRGHYEQYF
CDR3nt: TGTGCCAGCAGCCAGGACAGGGGGCACTACGAGCAGTACTTC
abundance: .
d_gene: TRBD1
v_gene: TRBV7-2
j_gene: TRBJ2-7

CDR3aa: CASSYGTPKGYGYTF
CDR3nt: TGTGCCAGCAGTTACGGGACACCAAAGGGCTATGGCTACACCTTC
abundance: once
d_gene: .
v_gene: TRBV6-6
j_gene: TRBJ1-2

CDR3aa: CASSYPSGTAYEQYF
CDR3nt: TGTGCCAGCAGTTACCCTAGCGGGACAGCCTACGAGCAGTACTTC
abundance: .
d_gene: TRBD2
v_gene: TRBV25-1
j_gene: TRBJ2-7

CDR3aa: CASSSDRGNYGYTF
CDR3nt: TGTGCCAGCAGTTCCGACAGGGGTAACTATGGCTACACCTTC
abundance: .
d_gene: TRBD1
v_gene: TRBV6-5
j_gene: TRBJ1-2

CDR3aa: CASRRRWNTEAFF
CDR3nt: TGTGCCAGCAGAAGGCGGTGGAACACTGAAGCTTTCTTT
abundance: .
d_gene: .
v_gene: TRBV6-4
j_gene: TRBJ1-1